The 11 T cell receptor beta chains below were found in one sample sequenced in a study of blood T cell repertoires in COVID-19. Method: immunoSEQ multiplex PCR; TCRdb's copy keeps in-frame clones and lacks some. The sample contains 90,000 to 120,000 clones, roughly 84% of which appear only once. The sequenced material came from peripheral blood. The receptors originated from a man in his fifties or sixties with acute or convalescent COVID-19.

This chain joins TRBV7-9 and TRBJ2-1; no clear D. Germline V gene sequence: CDR1 SEHNR, CDR2 FQNEAQ (reference sequence). Trimming left V 2 bases short and J 9 bases short, with 11 bases between. This CDR3 has 13 residues. The CDR3 DNA is TGTGCCAGCAGCTTACTAGAAACCAGTGAGCAGTTCTTC. This codes for CASSLLETSEQFF.

For the CDR3, the DNA is TGTGCCAGCAGCCCCCCGCGGGCCCCCTCTGGAAACACCATATATTTT. Its protein is CASSPPRAPSGNTIYF. This rearrangement joins TRBV7-8 to TRBJ1-3; unclear D gene. Germline V CDR1 and CDR2: SGHVS, FQNEAQ. This CDR3 has 16 residues. V lost 5 bases, J lost 0 bases, and 14 bases lay in between.

This sequence joins TRBV6-1 and TRBJ2-7; D not resolved. Germline CDR1 MNHNS, CDR2 SASEGT. The CDR3 is made up of 15 amino acids. Trimming removed 3 bases at V and 3 bases at J, with 15 bases between. The CDR3 protein is CASSEAANHLYEQYF. For the CDR3, the DNA is TGTGCCAGCAGTGAGGCGGCAAACCACCTCTACGAGCAGTACTTC.

The table lists this clone with a few counts. The chain combines TRBV9 with TRBJ2-7; possible D gene TRBD1, 5 bases. CDR1 and CDR2 (germline): SGDLS, YYNGEE. The V end was cut by 2 bases, the J end by 4 bases, with 16 bases between. The CDR3 consists of 15 residues. The CDR3 nucleotides read TGTGCCAGCAGCGTCGACAGCACCAACCTTTACGAGCAGTACTTC. It codes for CASSVDSTNLYEQYF.

V usage is TRBV7-2 and J usage is TRBJ1-2; a possible D gene is TRBD1 (5 bases). V was pared by 0 bases and J by 4 bases, with 9 bases between. Germline V CDR1 and CDR2: SGHTA, FQGNSA. The CDR3 contains 14 residues. Here the CDR3 reads CASSLAFGAYGYTF. The CDR3 region has the DNA TGTGCCAGCAGCTTAGCGTTTGGGGCCTATGGCTACACCTTC.

The chain combines TRBV27 with TRBJ2-3; no reliable D call. CDR3 length: 14 amino acids. Deletions cut 0 bases from V and 2 bases from J, with 6 bases between. Germline-derived CDR1 and CDR2 are MNHEY and SMNVEV (reference sequence). CDR3 nucleotides: TGTGCCAGCAGTTTATCCCCCCTCACAGATACGCAGTATTTT. Its translation: CASSLSPLTDTQYF.

The gene calls are TRBV9 and TRBJ1-1; a possible D gene is TRBD1 (5 bases). The CDR3 length is 15 residues. V lost 3 bases and J 0 bases, leaving 12 bases between the germline ends. The germline gives CDR1 SGDLS, CDR2 YYNGEE. CDR3 bases: TGTGCCAGCAGCGGACTCAGGGTCCTGAACACTGAAGCTTTCTTT. Amino acids: CASSGLRVLNTEAFF.

This chain joins TRBV7-9 and TRBJ2-5, with D uncertain. This CDR3 contains 15 residues. Trimming removed 1 base from V and 0 bases from J, with 9 bases in between. Germline values: CDR1 SEHNR, CDR2 FQNEAQ (reference sequence). The CDR3 DNA sequence: TGTGCCAGCAGCTTAGGGGCAGCCTACCAAGAGACCCAGTACTTC. This gives the protein CASSLGAAYQETQYF.

The chain recombines TRBV4-3 with TRBJ1-5, with TRBD1 matching over 7 bases. Per germline, CDR1 LGHNA and CDR2 YSLEER. V was clipped by 4 bases and J by 9 bases; unmatched bases: 9. CDR3 length: 14 amino acids. For the CDR3, the DNA is TGCGCCAGCAGCCGCTCGACAGGGTTCGGGCCCCAGCATTTT. It yields the protein CASSRSTGFGPQHF.

This clone was detected only once. Written as DNA, the CDR3 is TGTGCCAGCAGCCAGACAGGGATGGGGCCGCAGTATTTT. Amino acid sequence: CASSQTGMGPQYF. The chain couples TRBV5-6 to TRBJ2-3; 7 bases are a match to TRBD1. The V gene's germline CDR1 is SGHDT and CDR2 YYEEEE. J gave up 10 bases and V 4 bases, and 9 bases lay outside the gene matches. The CDR3 length is 13 residues.

V usage is TRBV27 and J usage is TRBJ1-1; 8 bases map to TRBD1. This CDR3 is 14 amino acids long. Germline V gene sequence: CDR1 MNHEY, CDR2 SMNVEV (reference sequence). The junction had 4 bases not matched to a gene; V was cut back by 6 bases and J by 1 base. CDR3: CASRRGQENTEAFF. The CDR3 bases are TGTGCCAGCAGGAGGGGACAGGAGAACACTGAAGCTTTCTTT.